Here is one T cell receptor beta chain with its context. The sample belongs to a study of blood T cell repertoires in COVID-19. Study at large: Italy, Spain and the United States were the sources of the convalescent and acute COVID-19 samples.

Study processing details: Amplifying reference gene primers gave estimates of nucleated cell counts. Using immunoSEQ multiplex PCR, the repertoire was profiled, and TCRdb retains in-frame clones only, with some absent. The V and J calls and the clone size are those of that table, but D and trimming were determined from the DNA. The data hold around 97,000 clones, with more than 70% observed a single time. Between the trimmed V and J ends, which lost 7 bases and 10 bases, there was a span of 20 bases. Germline V gives CDR1 MNHEY, CDR2 SVGAGI. The CDR3 totals 14 residues. Sequencing was performed on peripheral blood. The source of this sequence is a human donor in a cohort sampled during active COVID-19. This chain connects TRBV6-5 to TRBJ1-5; TRBD1 might be the D (6 bases). CDR3 sequence (DNA): TGTGCCAGCATTAAGACAGCAGGGGACGTTCCCCAGCATTTT. It specifies CASIKTAGDVPQHF.